Listed below are T cell receptor beta chains from one sample, sequenced in a study of T cells expressing NK-cell markers. Reanalyzing the 5' RACE reads, TCRdb keeps one entry per CDR3 protein, without DNA. The listing records about 190,000 distinct CDR3 sequences. Sequenced input: blood T cells: a sorted CD56 or NKG2C T cell subset, CD4+ or CD8+ T cells, or bulk PBMC T cells (not recorded which). Receptors were obtained from a man aged 18-75 years in good health. The CDR3 runs from the conserved cysteine through the conserved F or W. Each record gives: V gene, J gene, CDR3 protein.

v_gene: TRBV30; j_gene: TRBJ2-5; CDR3aa: CAWSLIGETQYF
v_gene: TRBV7-9; j_gene: TRBJ2-3; CDR3aa: CASSRGPGITDTQYF
v_gene: TRBV14; j_gene: TRBJ1-2; CDR3aa: CASSQEKTMGYTF
v_gene: TRBV25-1; j_gene: TRBJ2-2; CDR3aa: CASSARDTGELFF
v_gene: TRBV27; j_gene: TRBJ2-1; CDR3aa: CASSLQGAGNEQFF
v_gene: TRBV27; j_gene: TRBJ2-2; CDR3aa: CASTKWAENTGELFF
v_gene: TRBV14; j_gene: TRBJ1-2; CDR3aa: CASSQRGALANYGYTF
v_gene: TRBV15; j_gene: TRBJ2-7; CDR3aa: CATSRGGLREQYF
v_gene: TRBV21-1; j_gene: TRBJ2-5; CDR3aa: CASSLRRDRARKGTQYF
v_gene: TRBV6-2/TRBV6-3; j_gene: TRBJ2-7; CDR3aa: CASSYSHPGLAGPGWYEQYF
v_gene: TRBV7-3; j_gene: TRBJ2-5; CDR3aa: CASSPAGGIQETQYF
v_gene: TRBV7-9; j_gene: TRBJ1-6; CDR3aa: CASRLGSKDKLHF
v_gene: TRBV12-5; j_gene: TRBJ2-1; CDR3aa: CASGSGTSEESF
v_gene: TRBV5-1; j_gene: TRBJ2-1; CDR3aa: CASSSGTGFGYNEQFF
v_gene: TRBV6-2/TRBV6-3; j_gene: TRBJ1-1; CDR3aa: CASSYSNMNTEAFF
v_gene: TRBV2; j_gene: TRBJ1-5; CDR3aa: CASILTGSNQPQHF
v_gene: TRBV12-3/TRBV12-4; j_gene: TRBJ2-3; CDR3aa: CASSFQGAGTDTQYF
v_gene: TRBV3-1; j_gene: TRBJ1-4; CDR3aa: CASSQEFGTGNEKLFF
v_gene: TRBV7-3; j_gene: TRBJ2-3; CDR3aa: CASSLSPSGVADTQYF
v_gene: TRBV27; j_gene: TRBJ2-1; CDR3aa: CASSLRQGARDEQFF
v_gene: TRBV7-9; j_gene: TRBJ1-5; CDR3aa: CASSLANRYSNQPQHF
v_gene: TRBV12-3/TRBV12-4; j_gene: TRBJ2-2; CDR3aa: CASRLGTATGELFF
v_gene: TRBV29-1; j_gene: TRBJ1-1; CDR3aa: CSGEGGAGTEAFF
v_gene: TRBV27; j_gene: TRBJ2-2; CDR3aa: CASSRTASGGGGAGELFF
v_gene: TRBV7-6; j_gene: TRBJ2-3; CDR3aa: CASSLLTDTQYF
v_gene: TRBV5-8; j_gene: TRBJ2-2; CDR3aa: CASSYRPGANTGELFF
v_gene: TRBV5-4; j_gene: TRBJ2-2; CDR3aa: CASSSNLAGFTGELFF
v_gene: TRBV29-1; j_gene: TRBJ1-1; CDR3aa: CSVDAYGATEAFF
v_gene: TRBV6-5; j_gene: TRBJ2-1; CDR3aa: CASSNGTYYNEQFF